The following is a T cell receptor (beta chain) sequence with its context. Its specificity is not known. The data were obtained in a study of cytomegalovirus exposure and HLA in healthy donors. PCR primers comprised 60 Vbeta and 13 Jbeta primers. Some clones are missing from TCRdb's copy, which holds only in-frame ones; the method was immunoSEQ multiplex PCR. This sample has about 200,000 clones; roughly 73% occur once, and the top ten carry over 1.5%. Germline CDR1 LNHDA, CDR2 SQIVND (reference sequence). V lost 4 bases and J lost 4, with 10 bases in between. The CDR3 is 13 amino acids. Points from the study as a whole: A later analysis reportedly identified an Asian-associated ancestry cluster as carrying fewer N-insertions than the roughly 670-donor mean. Some V segments (TRBV6-2 and TRBV6-3 among them) were excluded as indistinguishable.

The chain carries TRBV19 and TRBJ1-1; D remains unclear. The material sequenced was PBMCs. The TCR comes from a woman aged 25 to 39 in good health and CMV-seronegative. The CDR3 is CASSTSRSTEAFF. As DNA, the CDR3 is TGTGCCAGTAGTACCTCGCGTTCCACTGAAGCTTTCTTT. Complete variable domain (other parts from reference TRBV19 and TRBJ1-1): DGGITQSPKYLFRKEGQNVTLSCEQNLNHDAMYWYRQDPGQGLRLIYYSQIVNDFQKGDIAEGYSVSREKKESFPLTVTSAQKNPTAFYLCASSTSRSTEAFFGQGTRLTVV.